The rows below give T cell receptor beta chains drawn from one sample of a study of cytomegalovirus exposure and HLA in healthy donors. Sequencing was performed with immunoSEQ multiplex PCR; in TCRdb, only in-frame clones are kept and a portion is missing. The data show roughly 120,000 clones, roughly three fifths seen once. Sequencing was carried out using PBMCs. These TCRs come from a woman between 40 and 55 years old in good health and CMV-seropositive. Both conserved end residues are part of each CDR3. D genes are given only for firm matches. Rows may omit the clone size; those that give it use once, few, many or a size class.

D gene	V gene	J gene	clone size	CDR3 protein	CDR3 DNA
TRBD2	TRBV19	TRBJ2-3	-	CASSDGGSGADTQYF	TGTGCCAGTAGTGATGGCGGGAGCGGGGCAGATACGCAGTATTTT
-	TRBV4-3	TRBJ2-7	-	CASSQERTNGEQYF	TGCGCCAGCAGCCAAGAACGGACTAATGGCGAGCAGTACTTC
TRBD2	TRBV25-1	TRBJ2-1	-	CASSDGGRAYNEQFF	TGTGCCAGCAGTGACGGCGGGAGGGCCTACAATGAGCAGTTCTTC
-	TRBV19	TRBJ2-4	-	CASSAGRKNIQYF	TGTGCCAGTTCTGCAGGGAGGAAAAACATTCAGTACTTC
-	TRBV5-4	TRBJ1-3	-	CASSPWGGPTSGNTIYF	TGTGCCAGCAGCCCTTGGGGGGGACCTACCTCTGGAAACACCATATATTTT
TRBD1	TRBV7-9	TRBJ1-3	-	CSSSLRQGARSQGNTIYF	TGTTCCAGCAGCCTACGACAGGGGGCAAGATCACAAGGAAACACCATATATTTT
-	TRBV4-1	TRBJ2-7	-	CASSQDTSYEQYF	TGCGCCAGCAGCCAAGACACGAGCTACGAGCAGTACTTC
TRBD1	TRBV7-2	TRBJ1-2	-	CASSLSTGGIYGYTF	TGTGCCAGCAGCTTGTCTACAGGGGGCATATATGGCTACACCTTC
-	TRBV7-9	TRBJ2-5	few	CASSLDYPQETQYF	TGTGCCAGCAGCCTGGACTATCCCCAAGAGACCCAGTACTTC
-	TRBV18	TRBJ1-2	few	CASSPTRQSYGYTF	TGTGCCAGCTCACCTACTCGACAGAGCTATGGCTACACCTTC
-	TRBV11-2	TRBJ2-3	-	CASSVHPAGPSTDTQYF	TGTGCCAGCAGTGTTCACCCGGCGGGCCCTAGCACAGATACGCAGTATTTT
TRBD1	TRBV27	TRBJ1-2	-	CASSLSRGGRVWGYTF	TGTGCCAGCAGTTTATCACGAGGGGGCCGAGTATGGGGCTACACCTTC
TRBD1	TRBV27	TRBJ1-5	-	CASGPGQGNQPQHF	TGTGCCAGCGGCCCCGGACAGGGAAATCAGCCCCAGCATTTT
TRBD1	TRBV4-2	TRBJ1-5	-	CASSQESGTGNQPQHF	TGTGCCAGCAGCCAAGAATCCGGGACAGGGAACCAGCCCCAGCATTTT
-	TRBV9	TRBJ2-3	once	CASSVVADTQYF	TGTGCCAGCAGCGTAGTAGCAGATACGCAGTATTTT
-	TRBV7-8	TRBJ1-1	-	CASSTGVRTEAFF	TGTGCCAGCTCTACGGGGGTTAGGACTGAAGCTTTCTTT
-	TRBV9	TRBJ2-6	-	CASSAGLFYGANVLTF	TGTGCCAGCAGCGCCGGACTGTTCTATGGGGCCAACGTCCTGACTTTC
TRBD2	TRBV19	TRBJ2-1	-	CASSISLAGMYNEQFF	TGTGCCAGTAGTATTTCACTAGCGGGAATGTACAATGAGCAGTTCTTC
TRBD2	TRBV29-1	TRBJ2-1	-	CSVENQRDYNEQFF	TGCAGCGTTGAAAACCAGCGGGATTACAATGAGCAGTTCTTC
TRBD1	TRBV7-2	TRBJ1-2	-	CASSVRQGPNYGYTF	TGTGCCAGCAGCGTACGACAGGGACCCAACTATGGCTACACCTTC
TRBD1	TRBV4-3	TRBJ1-2	-	CASSQETGATYGYTF	TGCGCCAGCAGCCAAGAAACAGGGGCTACCTATGGCTACACCTTC
TRBD2	TRBV7-2	TRBJ2-3	-	CASSLMTSGDTQYF	TGTGCCAGCAGCCTAATGACTAGCGGAGATACGCAGTATTTT
TRBD2	TRBV11-3	TRBJ2-1	-	CASGLAGYNEQFF	TGTGCCAGCGGACTAGCGGGGTACAATGAGCAGTTCTTC
TRBD1	TRBV7-9	TRBJ1-6	-	CASSPGQDNSPLHF	TGTGCCAGCAGCCCGGGACAGGATAATTCACCCCTCCACTTT
-	TRBV29-1	TRBJ1-1	-	CSAWKGVLSVGAFF	TGCAGCGCCTGGAAGGGGGTATTGAGCGTCGGAGCTTTCTTT
-	TRBV7-9	TRBJ1-2	-	CASSLATSSGGYTF	TGTGCCAGCAGCTTAGCGACCAGCTCAGGGGGCTACACCTTC